The TCR beta chain described here comes from a study of T cell clusters in autoimmune cytopenias. Per the germline V gene, CDR1 is MNHEY and CDR2 is SMNVEV (reference sequence). The length of the CDR3 is 14 residues. TRB was amplified by touch-down multiplex PCR, primer pools A and B combined. TCRdb re-called the multiplex PCR reads and catalogs CDR3 proteins one per entry, DNA excluded. This sample's table reports some 6,200 distinct CDR3 sequences. Some 39,000 genome equivalents of blood DNA were amplified for TRB. This same sample was also part of a study on T cell repertoires in aging, cancer and after chemotherapy.

The sample taken for sequencing was peripheral blood. The sequence was collected from a human donor in good health. The chain uses TRBV27 and TRBJ2-2; TCRdb names TRBD2, which stays unverified in the absence of DNA. The CDR3 sequence is CASSFPPGTGELFF.